What follows are 10 T cell receptor beta chains derived from one specimen sequenced in a study of blood T cells in healthy people across ages. Alongside a J-beta primer mix, a sample-barcoded 5' primer served in a second PCR lasting about 6 to 11 cycles. One entry per CDR3 protein results from TCRdb running MiXCR on the 5' RACE reads. The sample lists 540,000 or so distinct CDR3 sequences; around 24% were seen once. This sample also appeared in a second study, on T cells of mothers and their children.

Sequences were obtained from blood. These receptor sequences come from a boy aged 5-17 years in good health.

V gene TRBV5-6 combines with J gene TRBJ2-6; weak D call: TRBD2 (6 bases). The CDR3 extends over 16 amino acids. Germline lookup yields CDR1 SGHDT and CDR2 YYEEEE. V was trimmed by 1 base and J by 4 bases, leaving 12 bases between them. The CDR3: CASSLQGTAGANVLTF. In DNA form, the CDR3 reads TGTGCCAGCAGCTTGCAAGGGACTGCCGGGGCCAACGTCCTGACTTTC.

Only a few counts were recorded for this clonotype. V is TRBV7-9 and J is TRBJ1-4; D might be TRBD1 (6 bases). This CDR3 has 16 amino acids. Germline V lookup: CDR1 SEHNR, CDR2 FQNEAQ (reference sequence). V was trimmed by 4 bases and J by 3 bases, leaving 15 bases between them. The CDR3 DNA follows: TGTGCCAGCAGCTACACGGGGGCGAGGTCTAATGAAAAACTGTTTTTT. This gives the protein CASSYTGARSNEKLFF.

The V gene is TRBV7-6, the J gene TRBJ2-7; perhaps TRBD2 as D (5 bases). V was clipped by 1 base and J by 2 bases, with 12 bases between them. Germline lookup yields CDR1 SGHVS and CDR2 FNYEAQ. The CDR3 runs 15 residues. CDR3 sequence reads: CASSLEKSGAYEQYF. The CDR3 coding sequence is TGTGCCAGCAGCTTAGAAAAAAGCGGAGCCTACGAGCAGTACTTC.

Only a few counts were recorded for this clonotype. J is TRBJ2-2 and V is TRBV7-2; D is possibly TRBD2 (7 bases). The CDR3 is 16 amino acids. With 3 bases removed from V and 9 bases from J, the gap between germline ends came to 20 bases. CDR1 is SGHTA, CDR2 FQGNSA, per germline. The CDR3 DNA reads TGTGCCAGCAGCTTTGGCGGGGGCGCTTCACACCGGGAGCTGTTTTTT. Translation gives CASSFGGGASHRELFF.

This clonotype was seen only a few times. The chain couples TRBV28 to TRBJ2-5, with D possibly being TRBD1 or TRBD2 (6 bases each). Germline CDR1 and CDR2: MDHEN and SYDVKM. The CDR3 consists of 15 residues. Trimming stripped 5 bases from V and 7 bases from J, with 20 bases between. The CDR3: CASSPTRGPSWTQYF. The CDR3 DNA sequence: TGTGCCAGCAGTCCGACTCGGGGGCCTTCGTGGACCCAGTACTTC. Full variable domain (rest looked up from reference TRBV28 and TRBJ2-5): DVKVTQSSRYLVKRTGEKVFLECVQDMDHENMFWYRQDPGLGLRLIYFSYDVKMKEKGDIPEGYSVSREKKERFSLILESASTNQTSMYLCASSPTRGPSWTQYFGPGTRLLVL.

This chain uses TRBV9 with TRBJ2-1; 9 nucleotides agree with TRBD2. After removal of 0 bases from V and 7 bases from J, the junction contained 14 bases not matched to a gene. The germline V gene encodes CDR1 SGDLS and CDR2 YYNGEE. This CDR3 contains 18 residues. The CDR3: CASSVGPSAGGWGNEQFF. CDR3 nucleotide sequence: TGTGCCAGCAGCGTAGGCCCCTCAGCGGGAGGTTGGGGGAATGAGCAGTTCTTC.

The chain joins TRBV7-2 to TRBJ2-1, with TRBD2 matching 9 bases. CDR3 size: 15 residues. Germline CDR1 reads SGHTA; CDR2 reads FQGNSA. J was trimmed by 4 bases and V by 6 bases; bases with no gene match: 7. In DNA, the CDR3 is TGTGCCAGCAGACCGACTAGCGGTGCTTACAATGAGCAGTTCTTC. It is translated as CASRPTSGAYNEQFF.

CDR3 sequence: CASSQDNWGAHEQYF. CDR3 nucleotides: TGCGCCAGCAGCCAAGATAATTGGGGGGCCCACGAGCAGTACTTC. The V call is TRBV4-3, the J call TRBJ2-7; D possibly matches TRBD1 or TRBD2 (6 bases each). The CDR3 totals 15 residues. Trimming took off 0 bases at V and 5 bases at J, with 14 bases between the two ends. CDR1 is LGHNA and CDR2 is YSLEER in the germline V gene.

This clonotype was counted only a few times. The chain links TRBV5-1 to TRBJ2-7; possibly TRBD1 or TRBD2 for D (5 bases each). Trimming took off 0 bases at V and 4 bases at J, with 17 bases between the two ends. CDR3 length: 16 amino acids. Germline CDR1 SGHRS, CDR2 YFSETQ. The CDR3 nucleotides read TGCGCCAGCAGCTTGGAATGGTCCCCAGGGACGTACGAGCAGTACTTC. This translates into CASSLEWSPGTYEQYF.

Details on this clonotype: At one end the junction does not follow the germline gene, possibly because of a read error. The chain links TRBV7-9 to TRBJ2-1; D is undetermined. Germline V gene data show CDR1 as SEHNR and CDR2 as FQNEAQ (reference sequence). The CDR3 covers 12 residues. The CDR3, as DNA: TGTGCCAGTAGCTCATTACCCGGCGAGCAGTTCTTC. Its translation is CASSSLPGEQFF.